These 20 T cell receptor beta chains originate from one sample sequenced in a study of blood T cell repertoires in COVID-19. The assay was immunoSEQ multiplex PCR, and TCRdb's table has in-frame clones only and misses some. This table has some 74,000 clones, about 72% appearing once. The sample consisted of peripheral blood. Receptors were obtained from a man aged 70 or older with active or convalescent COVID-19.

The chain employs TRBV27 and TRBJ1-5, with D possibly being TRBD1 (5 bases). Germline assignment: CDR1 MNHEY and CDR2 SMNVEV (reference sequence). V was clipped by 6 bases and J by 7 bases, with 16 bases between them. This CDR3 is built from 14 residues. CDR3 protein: CASSRVGEDQPQHF. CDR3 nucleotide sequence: TGTGCCAGCAGCCGAGTGGGGGAGGACCAGCCCCAGCATTTT.

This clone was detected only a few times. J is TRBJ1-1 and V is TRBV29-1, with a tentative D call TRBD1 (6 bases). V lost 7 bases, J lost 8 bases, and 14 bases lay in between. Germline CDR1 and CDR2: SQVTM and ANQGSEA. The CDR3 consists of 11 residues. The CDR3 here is CSAALDREAFF. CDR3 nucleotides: TGCAGCGCTGCCCTAGACAGGGAAGCTTTCTTT.

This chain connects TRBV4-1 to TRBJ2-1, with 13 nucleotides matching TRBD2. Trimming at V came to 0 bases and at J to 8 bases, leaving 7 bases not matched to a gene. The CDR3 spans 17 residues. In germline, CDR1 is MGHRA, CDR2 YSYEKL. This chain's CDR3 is CASSQEGRGLAGDEQFF. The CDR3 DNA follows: TGCGCCAGCAGCCAAGAGGGTAGAGGACTAGCGGGGGATGAGCAGTTCTTC.

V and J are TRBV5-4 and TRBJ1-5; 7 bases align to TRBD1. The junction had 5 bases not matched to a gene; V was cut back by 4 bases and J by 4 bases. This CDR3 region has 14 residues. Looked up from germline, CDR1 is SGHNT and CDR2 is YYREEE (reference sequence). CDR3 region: CASSIQGPNQPQHF. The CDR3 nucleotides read TGTGCCAGCAGCATACAGGGGCCGAATCAGCCCCAGCATTTT.

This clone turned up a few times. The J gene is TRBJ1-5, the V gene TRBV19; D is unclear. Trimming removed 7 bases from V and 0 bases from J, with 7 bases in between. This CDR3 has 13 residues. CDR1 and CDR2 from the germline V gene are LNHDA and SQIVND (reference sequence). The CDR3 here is CASKADSNQPQHF. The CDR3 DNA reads TGTGCCAGTAAGGCGGATAGCAATCAGCCCCAGCATTTT.

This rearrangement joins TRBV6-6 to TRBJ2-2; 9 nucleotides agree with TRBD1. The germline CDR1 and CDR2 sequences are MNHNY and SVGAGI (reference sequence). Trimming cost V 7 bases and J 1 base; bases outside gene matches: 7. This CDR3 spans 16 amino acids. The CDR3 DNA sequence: TGTGCCAGCAATTCACAGGGGGCTGGGAACACCGGGGAGCTGTTTTTT. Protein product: CASNSQGAGNTGELFF.

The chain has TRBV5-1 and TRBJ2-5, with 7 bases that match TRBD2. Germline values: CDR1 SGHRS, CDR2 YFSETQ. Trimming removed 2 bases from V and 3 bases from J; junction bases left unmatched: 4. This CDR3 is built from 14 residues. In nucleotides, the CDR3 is TGCGCCAGCAGCTTTGGCCGGGGGGAAGAGACCCAGTACTTC. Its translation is CASSFGRGEETQYF.

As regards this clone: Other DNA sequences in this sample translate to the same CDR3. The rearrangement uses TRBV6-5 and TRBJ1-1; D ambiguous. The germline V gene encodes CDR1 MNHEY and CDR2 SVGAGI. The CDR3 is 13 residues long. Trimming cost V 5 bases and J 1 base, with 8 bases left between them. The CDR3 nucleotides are TGTGCCAGCAGTCTCCGGGGGAACACTGAAGCTTTCTTT. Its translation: CASSLRGNTEAFF.

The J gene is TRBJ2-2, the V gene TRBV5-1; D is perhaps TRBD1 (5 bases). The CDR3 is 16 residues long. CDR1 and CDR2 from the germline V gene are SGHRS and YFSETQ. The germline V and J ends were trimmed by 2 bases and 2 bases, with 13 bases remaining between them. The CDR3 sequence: CASSLPRGLNTGELFF. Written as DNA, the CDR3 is TGCGCCAGCAGCTTACCTAGGGGCCTAAACACCGGGGAGCTGTTTTTT.

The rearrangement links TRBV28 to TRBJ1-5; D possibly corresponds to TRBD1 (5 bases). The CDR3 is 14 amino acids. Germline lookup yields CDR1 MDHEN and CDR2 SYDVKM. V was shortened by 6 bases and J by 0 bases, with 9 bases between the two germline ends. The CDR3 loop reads CASSQGHSNQPQHF. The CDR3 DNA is TGTGCCAGCAGCCAGGGCCATAGCAATCAGCCCCAGCATTTT.

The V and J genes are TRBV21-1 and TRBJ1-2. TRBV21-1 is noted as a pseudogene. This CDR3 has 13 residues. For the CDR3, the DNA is TGTGCCAGCAGCAAATGGGGGGTCTATGGCTACACCTTC. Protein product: CASSKWGVYGYTF.

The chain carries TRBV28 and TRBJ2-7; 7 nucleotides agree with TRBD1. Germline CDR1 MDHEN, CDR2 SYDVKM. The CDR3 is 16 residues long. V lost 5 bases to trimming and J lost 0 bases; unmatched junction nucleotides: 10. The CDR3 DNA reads TGTGCCAGCAGTCCCCCCTTCGGGGACAGCTCCTACGAGCAGTACTTC. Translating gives CASSPPFGDSSYEQYF.

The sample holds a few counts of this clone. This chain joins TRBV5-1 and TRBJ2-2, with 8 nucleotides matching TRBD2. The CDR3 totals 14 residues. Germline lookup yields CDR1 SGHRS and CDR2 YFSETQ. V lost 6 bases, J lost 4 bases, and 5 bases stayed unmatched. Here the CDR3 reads CASMSAGGTGELFF. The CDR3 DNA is TGCGCCAGCATGAGCGCGGGGGGCACCGGGGAGCTGTTTTTT.

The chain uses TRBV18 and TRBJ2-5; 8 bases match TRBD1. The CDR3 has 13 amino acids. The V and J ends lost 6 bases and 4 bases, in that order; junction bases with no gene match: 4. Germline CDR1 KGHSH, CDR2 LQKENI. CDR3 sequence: CASSAGQGETQYF. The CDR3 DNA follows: TGTGCCAGCTCGGCCGGACAGGGAGAGACCCAGTACTTC.

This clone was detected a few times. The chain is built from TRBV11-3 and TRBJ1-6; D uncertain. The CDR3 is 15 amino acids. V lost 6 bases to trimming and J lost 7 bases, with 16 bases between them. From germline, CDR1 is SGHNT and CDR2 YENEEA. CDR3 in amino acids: CASSTKQRVNSPLHF. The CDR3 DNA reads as TGTGCCAGCAGTACCAAACAACGGGTAAATTCACCCCTCCACTTT.

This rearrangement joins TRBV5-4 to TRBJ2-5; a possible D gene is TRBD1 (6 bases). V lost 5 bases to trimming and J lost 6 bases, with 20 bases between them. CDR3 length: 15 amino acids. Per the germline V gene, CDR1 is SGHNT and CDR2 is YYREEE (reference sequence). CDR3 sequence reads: CASSSISTGLKTQYF. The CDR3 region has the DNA TGTGCCAGCAGTTCGATCTCGACAGGACTTAAGACCCAGTACTTC.

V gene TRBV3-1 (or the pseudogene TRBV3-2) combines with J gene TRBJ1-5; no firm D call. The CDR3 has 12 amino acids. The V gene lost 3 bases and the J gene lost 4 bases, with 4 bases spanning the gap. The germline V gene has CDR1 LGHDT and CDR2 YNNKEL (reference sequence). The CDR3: CASSHMNQPQHF. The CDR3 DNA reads TGTGCCAGCAGCCATATGAATCAGCCCCAGCATTTT.

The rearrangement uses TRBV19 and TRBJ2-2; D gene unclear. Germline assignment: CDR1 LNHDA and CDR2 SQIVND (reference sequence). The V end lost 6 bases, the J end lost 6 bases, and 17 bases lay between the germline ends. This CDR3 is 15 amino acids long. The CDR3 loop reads CASSVGEPRPGELFF. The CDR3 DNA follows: TGTGCCAGTAGCGTCGGAGAACCTCGGCCCGGGGAGCTGTTTTTT.

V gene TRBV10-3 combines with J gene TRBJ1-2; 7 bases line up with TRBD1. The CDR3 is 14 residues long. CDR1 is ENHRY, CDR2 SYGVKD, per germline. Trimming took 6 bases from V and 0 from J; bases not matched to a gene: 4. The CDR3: CAIRTGTANYGYTF. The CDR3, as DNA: TGTGCCATCAGGACCGGGACAGCTAACTATGGCTACACCTTC.

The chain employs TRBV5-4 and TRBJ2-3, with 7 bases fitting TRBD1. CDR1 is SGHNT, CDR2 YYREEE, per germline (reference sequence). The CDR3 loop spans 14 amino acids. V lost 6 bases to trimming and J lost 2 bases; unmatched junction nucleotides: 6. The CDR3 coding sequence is TGTGCCAGCACCTCGGGACAGCACACAGATACGCAGTATTTT. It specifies CASTSGQHTDTQYF.